The source of this TCR beta chain is a study of shared clonotypes between healthy human individuals. Points from the study as a whole: Non-shared clonotypes had lower generation probabilities than those shared by all four donors.

The CDR3 sequence is 14 residues long. The J segment lost 2 bases and the V segment lost 4 bases, leaving 0 bases of the junction unmatched. Looked up from germline, CDR1 is MGHDK and CDR2 is SYGVNS. Remarks on this clone: Its antigen is still unknown.

The method was immunoSEQ multiplex PCR; TCRdb's version includes in-frame clones alone and lacks a portion of them. Among 700,000 or so clones listed, about two thirds were seen once. Sequencing was performed on memory CD4+ T cells sorted from blood. Sample subset: CD45RA-negative fraction. The TCR sequence derives from a woman aged 30 to 39 in good health. This chain links TRBV25-1 with TRBJ2-2; 8 bases fit TRBD2. In DNA form, the CDR3 reads TGTGCCAGCAGTGTAGCGGGAAACACCGGGGAGCTGTTTTTT. Translated: CASSVAGNTGELFF.